This T cell receptor beta chain was sequenced for a study of T cell therapy after organ transplantation. Study context: T cells were expanded 2 to 3 weeks with 30 CMV class I/II epitopes. Patients received a median of 1.92 x 10^8 CMV-specific T cells over 2 to 6 infusions. Short-term post-therapy samples: blood collected 4 to 8 weeks after completing therapy.

Time point meaning: 4-8 weeks after completion of therapy. The assay was immunoSEQ multiplex PCR, and TCRdb's table has in-frame clones only and misses some. The repertoire holds around 4,400 clones, with around 68% as singletons. Whole-study findings and limits: Nonresponder repertoires showed strong pretherapy expansions, barely changing post-therapy.

Germline lookup yields CDR1 LGHNA and CDR2 YSLEER. The J segment lost 3 bases and the V segment lost 0 bases, leaving 2 bases of the junction unmatched. This CDR3 region has 15 residues. This clone was observed a single time. What it recognizes is unknown. The sample in question was CD8+ T cells from blood, obtained after autologous CMV-specific T cell therapy. The rearrangement joins TRBV4-3 to TRBJ2-7; 10 bases match TRBD2. The origin of this receptor is a human patient who had received a solid organ transplant and had CMV disease. The graft donor may account for some of the T cells. The CDR3, as DNA: TGCGCCAGCAGCCAAGAGGTAGCGGGGGGCTACGAGCAGTACTTC. Translated, it gives CASSQEVAGGYEQYF.